The source of this TCR beta chain is a study of beta chain features in type 1 diabetes. For the study at large: Examined across all samples were approximately 99 million sorted cells.

Notes on this clone: Antigen specificity is unknown.

With 2 bases removed from V and 5 bases from J, the gap between germline ends came to 18 bases. Germline V gene data show CDR1 as GTSNPN and CDR2 as SVGIG (reference sequence). The CDR3 has 15 residues. The study's findings and limits: Patients showed naive, central memory and Treg TCRB repertoires that appeared more similar than those of healthy donors. Among patients with Type 1 diabetes, TCRB CDR3s were moderately but significantly shorter in every one of the four CD4+ subsets. Fewer insertions but more deletions were seen at VDJ junctions in type 1 diabetes patients.

Expressed TCRB transcripts were sequenced, since all the RNA that had been isolated was reverse transcribed. The protocol was immunoSEQ multiplex PCR, while the TCRdb copy is restricted to in-frame clones and leaves out a portion. The table lists around 250,000 clones, around 24% of them singletons. Every sorted population was more than 95% pure. The specimen was naive CD4+ T cells from blood. The chain has TRBV30 and TRBJ2-5; possible D gene TRBD1, 6 bases. This TCR was sampled from a woman aged 25 to 39 with type 1 diabetes. The CDR3 region is CAWSTTGISLETQYF. The CDR3 DNA sequence: TGTGCCTGGAGTACTACAGGGATCTCCCTGGAGACCCAGTACTTC.